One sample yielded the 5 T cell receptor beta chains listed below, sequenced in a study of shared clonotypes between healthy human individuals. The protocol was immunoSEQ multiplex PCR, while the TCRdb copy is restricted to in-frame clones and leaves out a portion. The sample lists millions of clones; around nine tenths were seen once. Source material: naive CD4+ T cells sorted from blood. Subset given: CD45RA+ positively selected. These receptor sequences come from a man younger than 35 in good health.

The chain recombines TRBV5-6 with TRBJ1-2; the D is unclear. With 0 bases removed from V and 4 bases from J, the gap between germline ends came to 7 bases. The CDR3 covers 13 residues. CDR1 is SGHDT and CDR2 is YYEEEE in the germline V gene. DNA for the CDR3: TGTGCCAGCAGCTTGGGTTACCTCTATGGCTACACCTTC. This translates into CASSLGYLYGYTF.

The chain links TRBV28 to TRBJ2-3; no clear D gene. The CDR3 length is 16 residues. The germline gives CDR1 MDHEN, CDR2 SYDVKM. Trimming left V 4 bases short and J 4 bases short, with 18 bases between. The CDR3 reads CASSSLWVGSADTQYF. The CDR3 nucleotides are TGTGCCAGCAGTTCCTTATGGGTAGGGTCAGCAGATACGCAGTATTTT.

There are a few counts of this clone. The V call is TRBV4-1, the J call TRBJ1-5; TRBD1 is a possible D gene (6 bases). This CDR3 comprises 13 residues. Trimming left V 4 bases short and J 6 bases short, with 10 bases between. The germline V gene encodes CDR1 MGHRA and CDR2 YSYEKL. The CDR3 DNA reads TGCGCCAGCAGCCGGGACATGACTCAGCCCCAGCATTTT. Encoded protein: CASSRDMTQPQHF.

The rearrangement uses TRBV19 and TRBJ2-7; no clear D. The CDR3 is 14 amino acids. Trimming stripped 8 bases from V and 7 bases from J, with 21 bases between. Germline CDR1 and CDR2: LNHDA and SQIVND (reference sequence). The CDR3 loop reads CASRIRAGDREQYF. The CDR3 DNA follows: TGTGCCAGTCGAATACGGGCAGGCGATCGGGAGCAGTACTTC. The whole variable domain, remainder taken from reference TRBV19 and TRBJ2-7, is DGGITQSPKYLFRKEGQNVTLSCEQNLNHDAMYWYRQDPGQGLRLIYYSQIVNDFQKGDIAEGYSVSREKKESFPLTVTSAQKNPTAFYLCASRIRAGDREQYFGPGTRLTVT.

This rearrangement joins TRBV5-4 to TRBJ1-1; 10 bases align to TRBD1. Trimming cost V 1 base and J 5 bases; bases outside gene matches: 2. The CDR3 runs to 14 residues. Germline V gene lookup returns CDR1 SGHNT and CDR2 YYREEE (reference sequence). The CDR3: CASSLRDRGTEAFF. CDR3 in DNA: TGTGCCAGCAGCTTGAGGGACAGGGGTACTGAAGCTTTCTTT. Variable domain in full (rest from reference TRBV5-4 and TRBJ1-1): ETGVTQSPTHLIKTRGQQVTLRCSSQSGHNTVSWYQQALGQGPQFIFQYYREEENGRGNFPPRFSGLQFPNYSSELNVNALELDDSALYLCASSLRDRGTEAFFGQGTRLTVV.